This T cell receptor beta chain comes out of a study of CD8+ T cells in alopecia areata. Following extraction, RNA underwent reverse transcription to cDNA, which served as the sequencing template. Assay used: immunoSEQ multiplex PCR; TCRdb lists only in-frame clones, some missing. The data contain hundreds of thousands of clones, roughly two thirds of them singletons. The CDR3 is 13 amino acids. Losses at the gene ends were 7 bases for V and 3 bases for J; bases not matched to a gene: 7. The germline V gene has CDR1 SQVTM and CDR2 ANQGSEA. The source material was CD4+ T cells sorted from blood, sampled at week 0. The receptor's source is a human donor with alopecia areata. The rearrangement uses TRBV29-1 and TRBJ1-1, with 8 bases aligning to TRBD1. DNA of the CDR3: TGCAGCGCCGGACAGGGTCTGTACACTGAAGCTTTCTTT. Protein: CSAGQGLYTEAFF.